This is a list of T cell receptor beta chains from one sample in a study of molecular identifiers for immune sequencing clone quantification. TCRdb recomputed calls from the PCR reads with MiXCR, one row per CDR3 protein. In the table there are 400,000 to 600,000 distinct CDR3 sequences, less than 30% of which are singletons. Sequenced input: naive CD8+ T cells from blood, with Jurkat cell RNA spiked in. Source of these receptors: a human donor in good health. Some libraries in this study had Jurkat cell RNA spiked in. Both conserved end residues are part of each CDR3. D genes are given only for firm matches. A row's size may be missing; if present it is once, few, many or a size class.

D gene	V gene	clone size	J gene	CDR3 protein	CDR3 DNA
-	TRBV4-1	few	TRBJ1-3	CASSQDDGNTIYF	TGCGCCAGCAGCCAAGATGACGGAAACACCATATATTTT
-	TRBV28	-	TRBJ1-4	CASRSHGTLNEKLFF	TGTGCCAGCAGGTCCCACGGGACCTTAAATGAAAAACTGTTTTTT
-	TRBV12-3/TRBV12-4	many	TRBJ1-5	CASNRAGGHQPQHF	TGTGCCAGCAACAGAGCGGGAGGCCATCAGCCCCAGCATTTT
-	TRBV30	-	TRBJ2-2	CAWSGVNTGELFF	TGTGCCTGGAGCGGGGTGAACACCGGGGAGCTGTTTTTT
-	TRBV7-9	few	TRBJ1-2	CASSLAGGASYGYTF	TGTGCCAGCAGCTTAGCTGGGGGCGCAAGCTATGGCTACACCTTC
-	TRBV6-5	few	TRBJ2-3	CASSWRASTDTQYF	TGTGCCAGCAGTTGGCGGGCCAGCACAGATACGCAGTATTTT
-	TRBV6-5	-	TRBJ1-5	CASNYYIGGSGLGNQPQHF	TGTGCCAGCAACTATTACATCGGGGGTTCAGGGTTGGGCAATCAGCCCCAGCATTTT
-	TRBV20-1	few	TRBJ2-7	CSVKDSYEQYF	TGCAGTGTTAAGGACTCCTACGAGCAGTACTTC
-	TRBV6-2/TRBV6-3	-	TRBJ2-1	CASSYSTDEQFF	TGTGCCAGCAGTTACTCTACGGATGAGCAGTTCTTC
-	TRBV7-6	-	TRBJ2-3	CASSSFGGTDTQYF	TGTGCCAGCAGCTCTTTCGGGGGCACAGATACGCAGTATTTT
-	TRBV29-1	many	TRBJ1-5	CSVEGPGGSYSNQPQHF	TGCAGCGTTGAGGGGCCCGGGGGTTCGTATAGCAATCAGCCCCAGCATTTT
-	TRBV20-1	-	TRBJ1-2	CSAKGRNINYGHTF	TGCAGTGCCAAAGGACGGAATATAAACTATGGCCACACCTTC
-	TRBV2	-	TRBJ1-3	CASSAYWGPSSEGNTIYF	TGTGCCAGCAGTGCGTATTGGGGACCCTCGAGTGAGGGAAACACCATATATTTT
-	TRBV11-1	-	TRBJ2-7	CASSLGRPQNPSPYEQYF	TGTGCCAGCAGCTTGGGCAGACCGCAAAACCCCTCGCCCTACGAGCAGTACTTC
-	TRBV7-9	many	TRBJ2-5	CASSSSLTVKTGTPETQYF	TGTGCCAGCAGCTCATCCTTGACCGTCAAAACAGGGACCCCAGAGACCCAGTACTTC
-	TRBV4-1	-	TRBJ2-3	CASSLKETGPVDTQYF	TGCGCCAGCAGCTTAAAGGAGACAGGCCCCGTGGATACGCAGTATTTT
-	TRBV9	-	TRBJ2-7	CDSSAGGPSYEQYF	TGTGACAGCAGCGCCGGGGGACCGAGCTACGAGCAGTACTTC
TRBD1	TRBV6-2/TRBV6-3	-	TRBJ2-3	CASSYEGDRGSTDTQYF	TGTGCCAGCAGTTACGAGGGTGACAGGGGCAGCACAGATACGCAGTATTTT
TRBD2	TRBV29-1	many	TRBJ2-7	CSVGLAGESEQYF	TGCAGCGTTGGACTAGCGGGAGAGAGTGAGCAGTACTTC
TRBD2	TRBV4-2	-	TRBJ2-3	CASSQDHAGGTDTQYF	TGTGCCAGCAGCCAAGATCATGCGGGAGGCACAGATACGCAGTATTTT
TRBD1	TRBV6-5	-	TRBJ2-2	CASRPGQGTTGELFF	TGTGCCAGCAGACCGGGACAGGGGACCACCGGGGAGCTGTTTTTT
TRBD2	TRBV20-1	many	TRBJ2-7	CSAQREAVSYEQYF	TGCAGTGCCCAGCGGGAGGCCGTCTCCTACGAGCAGTACTTC
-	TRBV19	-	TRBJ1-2	CASSIRTNHGYTF	TGTGCCAGTAGTATCCGGACAAACCATGGCTACACCTTC
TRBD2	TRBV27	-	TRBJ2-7	CAGSQTAGRSYEQYF	TGTGCCGGCAGTCAAACAGCGGGGAGGTCCTACGAGCAGTACTTC
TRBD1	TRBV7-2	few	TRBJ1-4	CASSSGTGREKLFF	TGTGCCAGCAGCTCGGGGACAGGGCGTGAAAAACTGTTTTTT
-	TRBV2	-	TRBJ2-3	CASSGPGMTTDTQYF	TGTGCCAGCAGTGGGCCAGGGATGACCACAGATACGCAGTATTTT
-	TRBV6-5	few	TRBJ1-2	CASSSLTAYGYTF	TGTGCCAGCAGTTCCCTCACCGCCTATGGCTACACCTTC